The 30 T cell receptor beta chains below were found in one sample sequenced in a study of cytomegalovirus exposure and HLA in healthy donors. The study ran its PCR with 60 Vbeta and 13 Jbeta primers. Data came from immunoSEQ multiplex PCR; TCRdb stores just in-frame clones and leaves some out. Altogether about 96,000 clones are present, around 64% being singletons, with the ten largest covering roughly 3.2%. Material for sequencing was PBMCs. Source of these receptors: a man in his fifties or sixties in good health and CMV-seronegative.

In its sample, this clone was seen a few times. V is TRBV2 and J is TRBJ1-2, with D possibly matching TRBD1 (5 bases). CDR1 and CDR2 (germline): SNHLY, FYNNEI. Trimming took off 4 bases at V and 0 bases at J, with 9 bases between the two ends. CDR3 length equals 14 residues. The CDR3 spells CASSVQGTNYGYTF. CDR3 DNA: TGTGCCAGCAGTGTTCAGGGAACTAACTATGGCTACACCTTC.

This clone was seen a handful of times. The J gene is TRBJ2-5, the V gene TRBV2, with 7 bases aligning to TRBD2. Germline CDR1 SNHLY, CDR2 FYNNEI. Trimming cost V 6 bases and J 11 bases; bases outside gene matches: 12. This CDR3 is built from 13 residues. In DNA form, the CDR3 reads TGTGCCAGCAGGGAACTAGCGCGCCTGGAGCAGTACTTC. This codes for CASRELARLEQYF.

This chain uses TRBV27 with TRBJ2-3; 10 bases agree with TRBD2. The V and J ends lost 5 bases and 5 bases, in that order; junction bases with no gene match: 10. In germline, CDR1 is MNHEY, CDR2 SMNVEV (reference sequence). This CDR3 comprises 16 residues. The CDR3 bases are TGTGCCAGCAGTCCTTTAGCGGGGGGAATTGGAGATACGCAGTATTTT. It codes for CASSPLAGGIGDTQYF.

CDR3 coding DNA: TGTGCCAGCTCACCACTAGGCCCGGGGACACAAGACACTGAAGCTTTCTTT. Residues: CASSPLGPGTQDTEAFF. The chain uses TRBV18 and TRBJ1-1, with D maybe TRBD1 (6 bases). From germline, CDR1 is KGHSH and CDR2 LQKENI. The CDR3 totals 17 residues. V gave up 1 base and J gave up 3 bases, with 18 bases separating them.

The rearrangement joins TRBV11-3 to TRBJ2-5, with 7 bases lining up with TRBD1. The J call may be incorrect, as the DNA end agrees better with TRBJ2-7. This CDR3 is 13 amino acids long. In germline, CDR1 is SGHNT, CDR2 YENEEA. CDR3 residues: CASSVNRGTEQYF. For the CDR3, the DNA is TGTGCCAGCAGCGTGAACAGGGGAACCGAGCAGTACTTC.

The V gene is TRBV2, the J gene TRBJ1-5, with 7 nucleotides matching TRBD1. Germline CDR1 SNHLY, CDR2 FYNNEI. Trimming at V came to 7 bases and at J to 9 bases, leaving 6 bases not matched to a gene. This CDR3 has 12 residues. The chain's CDR3 is CASNYRGRPQHF. CDR3 nucleotides: TGTGCCAGCAACTACAGGGGTAGGCCCCAGCATTTT.

The rearrangement links TRBV11-2 to TRBJ2-7, with 9 bases that match TRBD1. The CDR3 sequence is 15 residues long. Germline V gene data show CDR1 as SGHAT and CDR2 as FQNNGV. J was trimmed by 5 bases and V by 2 bases; bases with no gene match: 7. The CDR3: CASSLSGTGHDEQYF. The CDR3 DNA reads as TGTGCCAGCAGCTTATCCGGGACAGGGCACGACGAGCAGTACTTC.

Ten or more counts support this clone. The V and J genes are TRBV10-3 and TRBJ1-1; D is unresolved. Trimming cost V 5 bases and J 0 bases, with 10 bases left between them. Germline CDR1 and CDR2: ENHRY and SYGVKD. The CDR3 loop spans 14 amino acids. This CDR3 is CAISTRAMNTEAFF. CDR3 nucleotides: TGTGCCATCAGTACCAGAGCGATGAACACTGAAGCTTTCTTT.

This chain connects TRBV5-4 to TRBJ2-4, with a tentative D call TRBD1 (6 bases). Per the germline V gene, CDR1 is SGHNT and CDR2 is YYREEE (reference sequence). Trimming pared 0 bases from V and 5 bases from J, leaving 15 bases between. There are 16 residues in the CDR3. CDR3 sequence (DNA): TGTGCCAGCAGCTTGGCAAATTGGGGGCCTCAAAACATTCAGTACTTC. Translating gives CASSLANWGPQNIQYF.

The rearrangement joins TRBV11-2 to TRBJ2-3, with 8 positions matching TRBD2. The J segment lost 8 bases and the V segment lost 1 base, leaving 11 bases of the junction unmatched. CDR3 size: 16 residues. Germline values: CDR1 SGHAT, CDR2 FQNNGV. CDR3 residues: CASSLGSGGTSGTQYF. CDR3 DNA sequence: TGTGCCAGCAGCTTAGGGAGCGGGGGTACGAGCGGTACGCAGTATTTT.

The rearrangement joins TRBV5-1 to TRBJ2-6; 8 bases line up with TRBD1. There are 18 residues in the CDR3. The germline V gene encodes CDR1 SGHRS and CDR2 YFSETQ. V shed 1 base, J shed 0 bases, and the junction held 6 bases outside the gene matches. CDR3 protein: CASSLPTGAFSGANVLTF. CDR3 DNA: TGCGCCAGCAGCTTGCCGACAGGGGCCTTCTCTGGGGCCAACGTCCTGACTTTC.

The chain couples TRBV25-1 to TRBJ2-7; 9 positions agree with TRBD1. This CDR3 contains 13 residues. V gave up 3 bases and J gave up 5 bases; unmatched junction bases: 2. Per the germline V gene, CDR1 is MGHDK and CDR2 is SYGVNS. The CDR3 is CASSDWDRDEQYF. The CDR3 DNA follows: TGTGCCAGCAGTGATTGGGACAGGGACGAGCAGTACTTC.

CDR3 bases: TGTGCCAGCAGCGAGGCCGGGACAGCTTATGAAAAACTGTTTTTT. This codes for CASSEAGTAYEKLFF. This chain uses TRBV9 with TRBJ1-4, with 7 nucleotides matching TRBD1. Unmatched junction bases numbered 8, after V lost 3 bases and J lost 6 bases. CDR3 length equals 15 residues. The V gene's germline CDR1 is SGDLS and CDR2 YYNGEE. The whole variable domain, remainder taken from reference TRBV9 and TRBJ1-4, is DSGVTQTPKHLITATGQRVTLRCSPRSGDLSVYWYQQSLDQGLQFLIQYYNGEERAKGNILERFSAQQFPDLHSELNLSSLELGDSALYFCASSEAGTAYEKLFFGSGTQLSVL.

This chain joins TRBV28 and TRBJ2-2; the match to TRBD1 covers 7 bases. The CDR3 consists of 15 residues. Looked up from germline, CDR1 is MDHEN and CDR2 is SYDVKM. Unmatched junction bases numbered 11, after V lost 7 bases and J lost 6 bases. CDR3 sequence (DNA): TGTGCCAGCACCATAAGGACAGGCGGGCCCGGGGAGCTGTTTTTT. The encoded protein is CASTIRTGGPGELFF.

The V and J genes are TRBV27 and TRBJ2-1, with TRBD2 matching 8 bases. The V and J ends lost 7 bases and 5 bases, in that order; junction bases with no gene match: 10. Germline assignment: CDR1 MNHEY and CDR2 SMNVEV (reference sequence). The CDR3 has 15 amino acids. The CDR3 sequence: CASILRSGANNEQFF. DNA of the CDR3: TGTGCCAGCATCTTGCGTAGCGGGGCTAACAATGAGCAGTTCTTC.

The chain joins TRBV11-3 to TRBJ2-1; D not resolved. V lost 2 bases, J lost 6 bases, and 5 bases lay in between. The germline V gene has CDR1 SGHNT and CDR2 YENEEA. The CDR3 length is 12 residues. This chain's CDR3 is CASSLLANEQFF. As DNA, the CDR3 is TGTGCCAGCAGCTTATTGGCCAATGAGCAGTTCTTC. The whole variable domain, filled in from reference TRBV11-3 and TRBJ2-1, reads EAGVVQSPRYKIIEKKQPVAFWCNPISGHNTLYWYLQNLGQGPELLIRYENEEAVDDSQLPKDRFSAERLKGVDSTLKIQPAELGDSAVYLCASSLLANEQFFGPGTRLTVL.

A few counts support this clone. The rearrangement links TRBV6-1 to TRBJ1-2; D ambiguous. V was shortened by 5 bases and J by 6 bases, with 13 bases between the two germline ends. Germline CDR1 MNHNS, CDR2 SASEGT. This CDR3 is 13 amino acids long. The CDR3, as DNA: TGTGCCAGCAGTACTAGGACGGGGAATGGCTACACCTTC. It is translated as CASSTRTGNGYTF.

The rearrangement joins TRBV15 to TRBJ2-7; no clear D. In germline, CDR1 is LNHNV, CDR2 YYDKDF (reference sequence). Trimming removed 0 bases from V and 3 bases from J, with 9 bases in between. The CDR3 contains 14 residues. This CDR3 reads CATSRDRHSYEQYF. The CDR3 DNA follows: TGTGCCACCAGCAGAGATCGACACAGCTACGAGCAGTACTTC.

This clone was seen a handful of times. V is TRBV5-6 and J is TRBJ1-3; D perhaps matches TRBD1 (5 bases). V was trimmed by 1 base and J by 3 bases, leaving 14 bases between them. Germline CDR1 reads SGHDT; CDR2 reads YYEEEE. There are 16 residues in the CDR3. The CDR3: CASSLYGGGYGNTIYF. The CDR3 region has the DNA TGTGCCAGCAGCTTGTACGGCGGGGGATATGGAAACACCATATATTTT.

This chain joins TRBV11-3 and TRBJ2-5, with D maybe TRBD2 (5 bases). TRBJ2-7 matches the DNA end more closely, so the J call is doubtful. Germline V gene lookup returns CDR1 SGHNT and CDR2 YENEEA. This CDR3 spans 17 amino acids. The CDR3 sequence is CASSLDSNRGQTYEQYF. The CDR3 bases are TGTGCCAGCAGCTTAGACAGCAATCGCGGGCAGACCTACGAGCAGTACTTC.

The J gene is TRBJ1-1, the V gene TRBV28; 9 nucleotides agree with TRBD1. CDR1 is MDHEN and CDR2 is SYDVKM in the germline V gene. The CDR3 is made up of 14 amino acids. V lost 3 bases and J lost 5; bases outside the gene matches: 4. The CDR3 DNA follows: TGTGCCAGCAGTTTTGACAGGGGGGGAACTGAAGCTTTCTTT. It is translated as CASSFDRGGTEAFF.

This chain links TRBV10-1 with TRBJ1-1; D remains ambiguous. CDR1 and CDR2 (germline): WNHNN, SYGVQD (reference sequence). The length of the CDR3 is 13 residues. Deletions cut 4 bases from V and 5 bases from J, with 11 bases between. In DNA, the CDR3 is TGCGCCAGCAGTGCGAGCGGGAGGACTGAAGCTTTCTTT. Translating gives CASSASGRTEAFF.

The J gene is TRBJ2-7, the V gene TRBV6-5; a weak D match, TRBD2 (7 bases). CDR3 length: 15 amino acids. V shed 2 bases and J shed 1 base, with 12 bases lying between them. Germline assignment: CDR1 MNHEY and CDR2 SVGAGI. The CDR3: CASSYPRGLSYEQYF. CDR3 sequence (DNA): TGTGCCAGCAGTTACCCGCGGGGGCTGTCCTACGAGCAGTACTTC.

The chain recombines TRBV7-9 with TRBJ1-4, with 8 bases matching TRBD1. V was clipped by 1 base and J by 8 bases; unmatched bases: 6. Germline CDR1 SEHNR, CDR2 FQNEAQ (reference sequence). This CDR3 has 15 amino acids. CDR3 loop: CASSLDPGQDEKLFF. The CDR3 DNA reads as TGTGCCAGCAGCTTAGATCCGGGACAGGACGAAAAACTGTTTTTT.

This clone was found once. The chain is built from TRBV7-9 and TRBJ1-2; 7 bases are a match to TRBD1. V trimming: 3 bases; J trimming: 2 bases; junction bases outside the gene matches: 3. The germline V gene encodes CDR1 SEHNR and CDR2 FQNEAQ (reference sequence). The CDR3 contains 14 residues. The CDR3 nucleotides read TGTGCCAGCAGCTTCCCGACAGGGAACTATGGCTACACCTTC. It yields the protein CASSFPTGNYGYTF. The variable domain in full, completed from reference TRBV7-9 and TRBJ1-2, reads DTGVSQNPRHKITKRGQNVTFRCDPISEHNRLYWYRQTLGQGPEFLTYFQNEAQLEKSRLLSDRFSAERPKGSFSTLEIQRTEQGDSAMYLCASSFPTGNYGYTFGSGTRLTVV.

The chain couples TRBV5-1 to TRBJ2-3, with 13 nucleotides matching TRBD2. V was clipped by 0 bases and J by 5 bases; unmatched bases: 3. Germline CDR1 is SGHRS and CDR2 is YFSETQ. CDR3 size: 16 residues. Here the CDR3 DNA reads TGCGCCAGCAGCTTGGCCAGACTAGCGGGAGGAGATACGCAGTATTTT. Translated, it gives CASSLARLAGGDTQYF.

The V gene is TRBV28, the J gene TRBJ1-4; TRBD1 might be the D (5 bases). Germline V gives CDR1 MDHEN, CDR2 SYDVKM. V gave up 3 bases and J gave up 10 bases, with 18 bases separating them. The CDR3 has 15 amino acids. The CDR3 DNA is TGTGCCAGCAGTTTGGGTGGGCAGGGCACCCCAAAACTGTTTTTT. Translating gives CASSLGGQGTPKLFF.

This clone was seen only a few times. The V and J genes are TRBV9 and TRBJ1-3, with 8 bases lining up with TRBD1. CDR1 SGDLS and CDR2 YYNGEE come from the germline V gene. This CDR3 region has 16 residues. Unmatched junction bases numbered 3, after V lost 0 bases and J lost 1 base. CDR3 nucleotides: TGTGCCAGCAGCGTAGGGGGGACAGGATCTGGAAACACCATATATTTT. This encodes CASSVGGTGSGNTIYF.

This clone was seen just once. The CDR3 protein is CASSEARRTEAFF. The CDR3 DNA reads TGTGCCAGCAGTGAAGCAAGGAGAACTGAAGCTTTCTTT. The V call is TRBV6-5, the J call TRBJ1-1; no reliable D call. The length of the CDR3 is 13 residues. V shed 5 bases and J shed 5 bases, with 12 bases lying between them. CDR1 MNHEY and CDR2 SVGAGI come from the germline V gene.

The genes are TRBV2 and TRBJ2-2, with 8 bases lining up with TRBD1. Germline CDR1 SNHLY, CDR2 FYNNEI. This CDR3 has 15 residues. The trim removed 6 bases at V and 0 bases at J, leaving 3 bases unmatched. The CDR3 spells CASRTGASNTGELFF. DNA for the CDR3: TGTGCCAGCAGGACAGGGGCGTCGAACACCGGGGAGCTGTTTTTT.